These 22 T cell receptor beta chains originate from one sample sequenced in a study of blood T cell repertoires in COVID-19. Clones were read by immunoSEQ multiplex PCR, and TCRdb kept only the in-frame ones, dropping some. This sample has 160,000 or so clones, with just over 90% found just once. The sequencing input was peripheral blood. The source of these receptors is a woman aged 55-70 years with COVID-19, enrolled during active disease.

This chain links TRBV7-9 with TRBJ1-2, with 8 bases matching TRBD1. The V gene end was trimmed by 0 bases and the J gene end by 4 bases; junction bases not matched to a gene: 7. This CDR3 contains 16 residues. The germline V gene has CDR1 SEHNR and CDR2 FQNEAQ (reference sequence). The CDR3 protein is CASSLASDRAGYGYTF. CDR3 DNA: TGTGCCAGCAGCTTAGCCTCGGACAGGGCGGGCTATGGCTACACCTTC.

The V and J genes are TRBV5-1 and TRBJ2-1; D is unclear. Trimming stripped 0 bases from V and 0 bases from J, with 10 bases between. In germline, CDR1 is SGHRS, CDR2 YFSETQ. The CDR3 length is 16 residues. This CDR3 reads CASSLDRVSSYNEQFF. DNA for the CDR3: TGCGCCAGCAGCTTGGACCGCGTGAGCTCCTACAATGAGCAGTTCTTC.

V gene TRBV27 combines with J gene TRBJ1-2, with D perhaps matching TRBD1 (5 bases). Germline lookup yields CDR1 MNHEY and CDR2 SMNVEV (reference sequence). This CDR3 contains 12 residues. Deletions cut 6 bases from V and 7 bases from J, with 12 bases between. CDR3 sequence (DNA): TGTGCCAGCAGCCCCAGGGAGGGTGGCTACACCTTC. Protein: CASSPREGGYTF.

The gene calls are TRBV7-3 and TRBJ2-3, with TRBD2 identical over 11 bases. Germline CDR1 reads SGHTA; CDR2 reads FQGTGA. CDR3 length equals 15 residues. The junction had 4 bases not matched to a gene; V was cut back by 5 bases and J by 3 bases. The CDR3 region has the DNA TGTGCCAGCAGCCCTTTAGCGGGGGGGACAGATACGCAGTATTTT. It translates to CASSPLAGGTDTQYF.

The V call is TRBV7-9, the J call TRBJ2-1; no reliable D call. The V end lost 0 bases, the J end lost 3 bases, and 9 bases lay between the germline ends. The CDR3 spans 15 residues. Germline CDR1 is SEHNR and CDR2 is FQNEAQ (reference sequence). CDR3 sequence reads: CASSLAGALYNEQFF. The CDR3 DNA sequence: TGTGCCAGCAGCTTAGCCGGAGCACTCTACAATGAGCAGTTCTTC.

This chain joins TRBV2 and TRBJ1-2; D remains ambiguous. The CDR3 runs 13 residues. The V gene's germline CDR1 is SNHLY and CDR2 FYNNEI. Trimming took off 4 bases at V and 7 bases at J, with 13 bases between the two ends. Written as DNA, the CDR3 is TGTGCCAGCAGTGGAAGCATATCAGGTGGCTACACCTTC. It codes for CASSGSISGGYTF. The full variable domain, rest sourced from reference TRBV2 and TRBJ1-2, is EPEVTQTPSHQVTQMGQEVILRCVPISNHLYFYWYRQILGQKVEFLVSFYNNEISEKSEIFDDQFSVERPDGSNFTLKIRSTKLEDSAMYFCASSGSISGGYTFGSGTRLTVV.

J is TRBJ1-3 and V is TRBV5-6, with TRBD1 matching 8 bases. Trimming took 4 bases from V and 8 from J; bases not matched to a gene: 11. This CDR3 is built from 15 residues. Germline V lookup: CDR1 SGHDT, CDR2 YYEEEE. The CDR3 DNA reads TGTGCCAGCAGCCCGAGGACAGGGAGGAGTTACACCATATATTTT. It translates to CASSPRTGRSYTIYF.

This chain connects TRBV5-1 to TRBJ1-1; D possibly corresponds to TRBD1 (5 bases). Germline V gene lookup returns CDR1 SGHRS and CDR2 YFSETQ. V was cut by 2 bases and J by 5 bases, with 10 bases left in between. This CDR3 comprises 13 residues. The CDR3 spells CASSLTPGTEAFF. CDR3 nucleotide sequence: TGCGCCAGCAGCTTAACTCCAGGGACTGAAGCTTTCTTT.

V usage is TRBV15 and J usage is TRBJ1-2; D gene ambiguous. The germline gives CDR1 LNHNV, CDR2 YYDKDF (reference sequence). With 5 bases removed from V and 1 base from J, the gap between germline ends came to 8 bases. This CDR3 spans 13 amino acids. The DNA of the CDR3 is TGTGCCACCAGCCCCCTCCGTAACTATGGCTACACCTTC. Translating it yields CATSPLRNYGYTF.

The chain has TRBV9 and TRBJ2-7, with D possibly TRBD1 on 6 matching bases. CDR3 length equals 15 residues. Germline loops: CDR1 SGDLS, CDR2 YYNGEE. Trimming removed 4 bases from V and 4 bases from J, with 18 bases in between. The CDR3 DNA is TGTGCCAGCAGCCCAGGGGAACGAAGAGGGTACGAGCAGTACTTC. This translates into CASSPGERRGYEQYF.

This clone was counted a single time. This chain connects TRBV4-1 to TRBJ2-1; 16 nucleotides agree with TRBD2. The CDR3 extends over 16 amino acids. Germline lookup yields CDR1 MGHRA and CDR2 YSYEKL. After removal of 1 base from V and 12 bases from J, the junction contained 6 bases not matched to a gene. CDR3 nucleotides: TGCGCCAGCAGCCAAGGCCCGGGACTAGCGGGGGGGCCGCAGTTCTTC. The encoded protein is CASSQGPGLAGGPQFF.

The chain has TRBV11-2 and TRBJ2-5, with 11 bases aligning to TRBD2. Trimming took 1 base from V and 4 from J; bases not matched to a gene: 14. This CDR3 contains 19 residues. Germline CDR1 SGHAT, CDR2 FQNNGV. In nucleotides, the CDR3 is TGTGCCAGCAGCTTAGGTCTTGGTAGCGGGGGGGCCCTGCGAGAGACCCAGTACTTC. Its translation: CASSLGLGSGGALRETQYF.

The chain links TRBV10-3 to TRBJ2-1; 11 bases are a match to TRBD2. The CDR3 is 15 amino acids. Losses at the gene ends were 4 bases for V and 6 bases for J; bases not matched to a gene: 5. The V gene's germline CDR1 is ENHRY and CDR2 SYGVKD. The CDR3 bases are TGTGCCATCAGTGCAAGACTAGCGGGGAGCAATGAGCAGTTCTTC. This gives the protein CAISARLAGSNEQFF.

In this sample, this clone turned up once. The chain uses TRBV19 and TRBJ1-5, with D possibly TRBD1 on 5 matching bases. V lost 4 bases and J lost 6, with 22 bases in between. The CDR3 loop spans 17 amino acids. CDR1 LNHDA and CDR2 SQIVND come from the germline V gene (reference sequence). The CDR3 nucleotides read TGTGCCAGTAGTACTTTACAGGCCGGGACTGGGGGTCAGCCCCAGCATTTT. Its translation: CASSTLQAGTGGQPQHF.

V is TRBV18 and J is TRBJ2-7; TRBD1 agrees at 8 bases. Germline V CDR1 and CDR2: KGHSH, LQKENI. The V segment lost 3 bases and the J segment 2 bases; nucleotides outside the gene matches: 3. This CDR3 is built from 14 residues. The CDR3 nucleotides are TGTGCCAGCTCACCGGGGACAGGAGCCTACGAGCAGTACTTC. It translates to CASSPGTGAYEQYF. The variable domain in full, with the rest retrieved from reference TRBV18 and TRBJ2-7, is NAGVMQNPRHLVRRRGQEARLRCSPMKGHSHVYWYRQLPEEGLKFMVYLQKENIIDESGMPKERFSAEFPKEGPSILRIQQVVRGDSAAYFCASSPGTGAYEQYFGPGTRLTVT.

The chain employs TRBV6-5 and TRBJ1-2; the match to TRBD1 covers 8 bases. The V and J ends lost 6 bases and 4 bases, in that order; junction bases with no gene match: 7. Per the germline V gene, CDR1 is MNHEY and CDR2 is SVGAGI. There are 14 residues in the CDR3. The DNA for the CDR3 is TGTGCCAGCAGGCCACCAGGGGGCGGCTATGGCTACACCTTC. It codes for CASRPPGGGYGYTF.

The CDR3 protein is CASSLAGVPTYEQFF. The CDR3 coding sequence is TGTGCCAGCAGCTTAGCGGGGGTCCCTACATATGAGCAGTTCTTC. The V call is TRBV11-2, the J call TRBJ2-1, with D tentatively TRBD2 (6 bases). CDR3 size: 15 residues. The germline V gene encodes CDR1 SGHAT and CDR2 FQNNGV. Trimming removed 1 base at V and 8 bases at J, with 15 bases between.

V and J are TRBV19 and TRBJ1-6; D not resolved. V lost 3 bases, J lost 9 bases, and 12 bases lay in between. This CDR3 comprises 14 residues. Germline loops: CDR1 LNHDA, CDR2 SQIVND (reference sequence). CDR3 DNA: TGTGCCAGTAGTATCTCCTTAAGCGGTTCACCCCTCCACTTT. Translation: CASSISLSGSPLHF.

The chain employs TRBV7-3 and TRBJ2-7; D unclear. Trimming cost V 6 bases and J 1 base, with 16 bases left between them. CDR3 size: 15 residues. Germline lookup yields CDR1 SGHTA and CDR2 FQGTGA. This CDR3 is CASRAGLGASYEQYF. CDR3 DNA sequence: TGTGCCAGCAGGGCCGGCCTAGGAGCATCCTACGAGCAGTACTTC.

This chain joins TRBV7-8 and TRBJ2-2; 9 bases are a match to TRBD1. CDR3 size: 17 residues. CDR1 is SGHVS and CDR2 is FQNEAQ in the germline V gene. With 5 bases clipped from V and 5 bases from J, the junction kept 12 bases outside the gene matches. CDR3 sequence: CASSPTWEQGATGELFF. DNA for the CDR3: TGTGCCAGCAGCCCAACATGGGAACAGGGGGCAACCGGGGAGCTGTTTTTT.

The chain links TRBV4-1 to TRBJ2-3; a weak D match, TRBD2 (6 bases). The CDR3 is 15 residues long. V was clipped by 1 base and J by 0 bases, with 8 bases between them. The germline CDR1 and CDR2 sequences are MGHRA and YSYEKL. The DNA for the CDR3 is TGCGCCAGCAGCCAAGGCGGGGCAAGCACAGATACGCAGTATTTT. This gives the protein CASSQGGASTDTQYF.

This chain links TRBV9 with TRBJ2-2, with 9 bases lining up with TRBD1. CDR1 is SGDLS and CDR2 is YYNGEE in the germline V gene. The CDR3 is 16 amino acids. Trimming took 5 bases from V and 5 from J; bases not matched to a gene: 10. The CDR3 here is CASSGNRGRQTGELFF. CDR3 nucleotide sequence: TGTGCCAGCAGTGGTAACAGGGGGCGTCAAACCGGGGAGCTGTTTTTT.